The 9 T cell receptor beta chains listed next were all sequenced from one sample in a study of identical twins. TCRdb itself ran the 5' RACE reads through MiXCR, one entry per CDR3 protein. The sample contains 450,000 or so distinct CDR3 sequences, roughly 24% of which appear only once. This sample was also put to use in a study of T cells expressing NK-cell markers.

Sequences were obtained from CD4+ T cells sorted from blood. These receptors were taken from a woman younger than 30 in good health.

This clonotype has only a few counts. The CDR3 DNA follows: TGCAGTGCTATTTTTGGGTACCAAGAGACCCAGTACTTC. Its protein product is CSAIFGYQETQYF. This chain uses TRBV20-1 with TRBJ2-5, with no clear D. Trimming stripped 4 bases from V and 0 bases from J, with 9 bases between. Germline-derived CDR1 and CDR2 are DFQATT and SNEGSKA (reference sequence). CDR3 length equals 13 residues.

The rearrangement uses TRBV9 and TRBJ2-5, with 10 bases aligning to TRBD1. The trim removed 4 bases at V and 5 bases at J, leaving 11 bases unmatched. Per the germline V gene, CDR1 is SGDLS and CDR2 is YYNGEE. This CDR3 is built from 16 residues. As DNA, the CDR3 is TGTGCCAGCAGCAAGGGACAGGGGAGACCATTCGAGACCCAGTACTTC. Its protein is CASSKGQGRPFETQYF. The variable domain in full, with the rest retrieved from reference TRBV9 and TRBJ2-5, is DSGVTQTPKHLITATGQRVTLRCSPRSGDLSVYWYQQSLDQGLQFLIQYYNGEERAKGNILERFSAQQFPDLHSELNLSSLELGDSALYFCASSKGQGRPFETQYFGPGTRLLVL.

The chain recombines TRBV20-1 with TRBJ1-5, with a possible D match to TRBD1 (6 bases). CDR1 is DFQATT and CDR2 is SNEGSKA in the germline V gene (reference sequence). Trimming removed 3 bases at V and 7 bases at J, with 19 bases between. CDR3 length equals 15 residues. CDR3 nucleotide sequence: TGCAGTGCTAGTCCGCCTGGGGGGGGCGCGCAGCCCCAGCATTTT. This encodes CSASPPGGGAQPQHF.

The V call is TRBV11-2, the J call TRBJ1-1, with no clear D. The CDR3 runs 14 residues. Trimming stripped 7 bases from V and 0 bases from J, with 12 bases between. The germline V gene has CDR1 SGHAT and CDR2 FQNNGV. The CDR3 sequence is CASTPSGLNTEAFF. The CDR3 bases are TGTGCCAGCACCCCTAGCGGGTTGAACACTGAAGCTTTCTTT.

This clonotype was counted a few times. V gene TRBV12-3 or TRBV12-4 combines with J gene TRBJ2-3, with a tentative D call TRBD1 (6 bases). V was pared by 1 base and J by 2 bases, with 10 bases between. This CDR3 contains 15 residues. CDR3 nucleotide sequence: TGTGCCAGCAGTTTAGGGGACAATCCCACAGATACGCAGTATTTT. It translates to CASSLGDNPTDTQYF.

The table lists this clonotype with a few counts. One junction end disagrees with the germline gene, perhaps due to a read error. This sequence joins TRBV25-1 and TRBJ2-1; TRBD2 aligns across 10 bases. CDR3 length equals 15 residues. Germline loops: CDR1 MGHDK, CDR2 SYGVNS. The CDR3 loop reads CASIEAGGPWNEQFF. The CDR3 region has the DNA TGTGCCAGCATTGAAGCGGGAGGGCCTTGGAATGAGCAGTTCTTC.

This clonotype came up a few times. This chain uses TRBV6-2 or TRBV6-3 with TRBJ2-5; D gene uncertain. Trimming pared 0 bases from V and 4 bases from J, leaving 12 bases between. CDR1 is MNHEY and CDR2 is SVGEGT in the germline V gene. This CDR3 is 15 amino acids long. As DNA, the CDR3 is TGTGCCAGCAGTTACTCGTGGAACTTCCCAGAGACCCAGTACTTC. Translated, it gives CASSYSWNFPETQYF.

This sequence joins TRBV4-3 and TRBJ2-1, with 8 bases identical to TRBD2. Germline V lookup: CDR1 LGHNA, CDR2 YSLEER. The V segment lost 0 bases and the J segment 0 bases; nucleotides outside the gene matches: 7. This CDR3 contains 18 residues. This CDR3 reads CASSQDLAGGYSYNEQFF. In DNA form, the CDR3 reads TGCGCCAGCAGCCAAGATCTCGCGGGAGGCTACTCCTACAATGAGCAGTTCTTC.

The chain is built from TRBV20-1 and TRBJ2-3; 7 bases match TRBD1. Trimming took 6 bases from V and 2 from J; bases not matched to a gene: 8. Germline CDR1 is DFQATT and CDR2 is SNEGSKA (reference sequence). This CDR3 comprises 14 residues. The CDR3 sequence: CSASRGGDTDTQYF. Written as DNA, the CDR3 is TGCAGTGCGTCGAGAGGGGGCGACACAGATACGCAGTATTTT.